The present T cell receptor beta chain was sequenced within a study of beta chain features in type 1 diabetes. General study points: TCRB CDR3s from Type 1 diabetes patients were moderately but significantly shorter in all four CD4+ subsets.

Of note for this clone: The antigen remains undetermined.

The isolated RNA, all of it, was reverse transcribed, so expressed TCRB transcripts were what got sequenced. Generated by immunoSEQ multiplex PCR, the TCRdb table keeps only in-frame clones and is missing some. The repertoire holds around 140,000 clones, with approximately 10% as singletons. From germline, CDR1 is MNHNY and CDR2 SVGAGI (reference sequence). This CDR3 comprises 13 residues. The ends were cut back, 8 bases at V and 3 bases at J, with 14 bases in the middle. The receptor was derived from a man under 40 with type 1 diabetes. This chain uses TRBV6-6 with TRBJ2-7; unclear D gene. The specimen sequenced was central memory CD4+ T cells from blood. Written as DNA, the CDR3 is TGTGCCAGCGGCTCCTTTTCTTTCTACGAGCAGTACTTC. It yields the protein CASGSFSFYEQYF.